This passage covers 18 T cell receptor beta chains from one sample sequenced in a study of cytomegalovirus exposure and HLA in healthy donors (dated by TCRdb to about 2017). To prepare the library, the immunoSEQ multiplex PCR assay was applied. For the multiplex PCR, a mixture combining 60 forward primers for TCR Vbeta segments and 13 reverse primers for TCR Jbeta segments was used. In TCRdb, the immuneACCESS table is reduced to in-frame sequences with V and J assigned. These tables do not hold every clone; where another copy was compared, an unresolved V gene accounts for under half, and the others remain unexplained. The sample yields about 180,000 clones; roughly 80% were counted once. The ten largest clones represent 0.38% of the sample. Sequenced sample: PBMCs. The receptors originated from a boy aged 2 to 9 in good health and CMV-seronegative.

In its sample, this clone was seen once. This chain connects TRBV6-5 to TRBJ2-7; 8 nucleotides align to TRBD1. CDR1 is MNHEY and CDR2 is SVGAGI in the germline V gene. J gave up 6 bases and V 6 bases, and 10 bases lay outside the gene matches. CDR3 size: 14 residues. The CDR3 DNA is TGTGCCAGCAGGCCCCGGGACAGGAGACTCGAGCAGTACTTC. Its translation is CASRPRDRRLEQYF.

This clone was detected only once. V usage is TRBV27 and J usage is TRBJ2-2, with 13 bases matching TRBD2. Germline assignment: CDR1 MNHEY and CDR2 SMNVEV (reference sequence). J lost 6 bases, V lost 5 bases, and 3 bases had no gene match. The CDR3 contains 15 residues. The CDR3 DNA is TGTGCCAGCAGTCGACTAGCGGGAGGCCCCGGGGAGCTGTTTTTT. This sequence encodes CASSRLAGGPGELFF.

The chain links TRBV5-1 to TRBJ2-2, with a weak D call TRBD1 (5 bases). Trimming took off 0 bases at V and 2 bases at J, with 17 bases between the two ends. CDR3 length equals 18 residues. Germline V gives CDR1 SGHRS, CDR2 YFSETQ. In DNA, the CDR3 is TGCGCCAGCAGCTTGGTGGAGTGGGTCAGGGTAAACACCGGGGAGCTGTTTTTT. As protein: CASSLVEWVRVNTGELFF.

This clone was detected a few times. The chain uses TRBV5-6 and TRBJ1-4, with 7 bases identical to TRBD1. Looked up from germline, CDR1 is SGHDT and CDR2 is YYEEEE. The CDR3 contains 13 residues. The junction had 0 bases not matched to a gene; V was cut back by 0 bases and J by 7 bases. CDR3 loop: CASSLDRGEKLFF. The CDR3 DNA follows: TGTGCCAGCAGCTTGGACAGGGGTGAAAAACTGTTTTTT.

V usage is TRBV11-3 and J usage is TRBJ2-7; no clear D. CDR3 size: 13 residues. Between the trimmed V and J ends, which lost 0 bases and 5 bases, there was a span of 8 bases. In germline, CDR1 is SGHNT, CDR2 YENEEA. CDR3 sequence reads: CASSLEPGHEQYF. CDR3 in DNA: TGTGCCAGCAGCTTAGAACCTGGGCACGAGCAGTACTTC.

The chain is built from TRBV29-1 and TRBJ2-7; a weak D match, TRBD1 (6 bases). The CDR3 covers 14 residues. Germline CDR1 and CDR2: SQVTM and ANQGSEA. Trimming stripped 7 bases from V and 2 bases from J, with 18 bases between. The CDR3 DNA reads TGCAGCGCTGGAAGGGACACGGAAACCTACGAGCAGTACTTC. Protein: CSAGRDTETYEQYF.

This rearrangement joins TRBV5-1 to TRBJ2-7; 9 bases match TRBD1. After removal of 6 bases from V and 5 bases from J, the junction contained 9 bases not matched to a gene. This CDR3 comprises 14 residues. The germline gives CDR1 SGHRS, CDR2 YFSETQ. CDR3 residues: CASNQGTGIHEQYF. The CDR3 DNA follows: TGCGCCAGCAATCAGGGGACAGGGATCCACGAGCAGTACTTC.

The rearrangement uses TRBV7-6 and TRBJ2-5; 7 nucleotides agree with TRBD1. J was trimmed by 2 bases and V by 2 bases; bases with no gene match: 8. This CDR3 spans 16 amino acids. Germline V gives CDR1 SGHVS, CDR2 FNYEAQ. The CDR3 is CASSLRPGGAQETQYF. The CDR3 nucleotides are TGTGCCAGCAGCTTACGGCCAGGGGGTGCTCAAGAGACCCAGTACTTC. Looking up the rest from reference TRBV7-6 and TRBJ2-5 gives the full variable domain: GAGVSQSPRYKVTKRGQDVALRCDPISGHVSLYWYRQALGQGPEFLTYFNYEAQQDKSGLPNDRFSAERPEGSISTLTIQRTEQRDSAMYRCASSLRPGGAQETQYFGPGTRLLVL.

The gene calls are TRBV7-9 and TRBJ2-7; 7 bases line up with TRBD1. The trim removed 5 bases at V and 1 base at J, leaving 11 bases unmatched. The germline CDR1 and CDR2 sequences are SEHNR and FQNEAQ (reference sequence). The CDR3 loop spans 16 amino acids. The CDR3 sequence is CASSNEGTVSSYEQYF. The CDR3 coding sequence is TGTGCCAGCAGCAACGAGGGGACAGTGAGTTCCTACGAGCAGTACTTC.

This clone was detected only a few times. J is TRBJ1-1 and V is TRBV19, with D uncertain. The CDR3 is made up of 13 amino acids. V was pared by 3 bases and J by 0 bases, with 5 bases between. Germline V lookup: CDR1 LNHDA, CDR2 SQIVND (reference sequence). The chain's CDR3 is CASSISVNTEAFF. CDR3 bases: TGTGCCAGTAGTATTTCAGTGAACACTGAAGCTTTCTTT.

This rearrangement joins TRBV11-2 to TRBJ2-1; 11 bases line up with TRBD2. CDR3 length: 16 residues. The J segment lost 11 bases and the V segment lost 1 base, leaving 10 bases of the junction unmatched. Germline V lookup: CDR1 SGHAT, CDR2 FQNNGV. The CDR3 spells CASSLVRTSGLGQQFF. CDR3 sequence (DNA): TGTGCCAGCAGCTTAGTTAGGACTAGCGGGCTTGGACAGCAGTTCTTC.

V and J are TRBV2 and TRBJ2-3; maybe TRBD2 (6 bases). Germline assignment: CDR1 SNHLY and CDR2 FYNNEI. This CDR3 is 14 amino acids long. The V end lost 8 bases, the J end lost 4 bases, and 16 bases lay between the germline ends. This CDR3 reads CASSFRRDADTQYF. CDR3 coding DNA: TGTGCCAGCTCCTTTCGGCGGGACGCAGATACGCAGTATTTT.

J is TRBJ2-7 and V is TRBV18; the match to TRBD2 covers 13 bases. Germline loops: CDR1 KGHSH, CDR2 LQKENI. V shed 3 bases and J 4 bases; nucleotides not matched to a gene: 9. This CDR3 spans 17 amino acids. CDR3 in DNA: TGTGCCAGCTCACCTAGGGGACTAGCGGGAATCAGTTACGAGCAGTACTTC. This sequence encodes CASSPRGLAGISYEQYF.

This chain joins TRBV7-3 and TRBJ2-1, with 8 bases matching TRBD2. The CDR3 loop spans 14 amino acids. J lost 8 bases, V lost 3 bases, and 6 bases had no gene match. CDR1 and CDR2 from the germline V gene are SGHTA and FQGTGA. Here the CDR3 reads CASSFAGGRDEQFF. CDR3 DNA: TGTGCCAGCAGCTTTGCGGGAGGAAGGGATGAGCAGTTCTTC.

V gene TRBV2 combines with J gene TRBJ1-5, with D possibly being TRBD1 (5 bases). The CDR3 contains 14 residues. Per the germline V gene, CDR1 is SNHLY and CDR2 is FYNNEI. Trimming removed 7 bases at V and 0 bases at J, with 10 bases between. Written as DNA, the CDR3 is TGTGCCAGCACCCCCAGGGTTAGCAATCAGCCCCAGCATTTT. It yields the protein CASTPRVSNQPQHF.

The chain employs TRBV9 and TRBJ2-7; unclear D gene. Deletions cut 2 bases from V and 0 bases from J, with 12 bases between. The germline CDR1 and CDR2 sequences are SGDLS and YYNGEE. The CDR3 is made up of 15 amino acids. The CDR3 here is CASSVGAGSSYEQYF. The DNA for the CDR3 is TGTGCCAGCAGCGTCGGCGCAGGAAGCTCCTACGAGCAGTACTTC.

The CDR3 DNA reads TGCGCCAGCAGTGAGCATCTTAAGGGGTGGGATGAAAAACTGTTTTTT. It specifies CASSEHLKGWDEKLFF. The chain links TRBV10-2 to TRBJ1-4, with a possible D match to TRBD1 (5 bases). V was trimmed by 2 bases and J by 6 bases, leaving 16 bases between them. The CDR3 totals 16 residues. The germline gives CDR1 WSHSY, CDR2 SAAADI.

CDR3 protein: CASSETQTGSSGNTIYF. In DNA, the CDR3 is TGTGCCAGCAGTGAAACCCAGACAGGCTCCTCTGGAAACACCATATATTTT. This rearrangement joins TRBV6-1 to TRBJ1-3; possible D gene TRBD1, 6 bases. The CDR3 length is 17 residues. The ends were cut back, 2 bases at V and 0 bases at J, with 14 bases in the middle. CDR1 is MNHNS, CDR2 SASEGT, per germline.